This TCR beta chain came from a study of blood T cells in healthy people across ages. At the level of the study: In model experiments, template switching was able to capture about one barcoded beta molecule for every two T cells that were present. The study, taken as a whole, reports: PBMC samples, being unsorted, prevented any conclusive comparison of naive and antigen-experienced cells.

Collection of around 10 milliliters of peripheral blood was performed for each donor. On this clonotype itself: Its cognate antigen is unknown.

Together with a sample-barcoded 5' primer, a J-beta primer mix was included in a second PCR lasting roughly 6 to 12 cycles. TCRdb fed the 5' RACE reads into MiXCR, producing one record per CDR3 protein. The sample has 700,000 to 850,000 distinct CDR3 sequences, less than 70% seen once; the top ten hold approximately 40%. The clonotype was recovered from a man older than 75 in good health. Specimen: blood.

The CDR3 loop is CASSFGTGMRYGYTF. CDR3 sequence (DNA): TGCGCCAGCAGCTTCGGGACGGGGATGAGGTATGGCTACACCTTC. This chain links TRBV5-1 with TRBJ1-2; D is perhaps TRBD1 (5 bases). CDR3 length equals 15 residues. V was cut by 2 bases and J by 5 bases, with 16 bases left in between. Germline V gives CDR1 SGHRS, CDR2 YFSETQ.